What follows is one T cell receptor (beta chain) and its context. It lacks a known antigen. Per-base quality was not reported, and no clone a single base away is much larger than it. These data belong to a study of liver allograft versus peripheral blood T cells (dated by TCRdb to 2018 to 2021). Looking at the study overall: T cell receptor repertoires present within transplanted livers were compared with repertoires in the peripheral blood of liver transplant recipients.

A distance of 14 bases separates the germline ends of V and J, which lose 2 bases and 0 bases respectively. Counted from cysteine to phenylalanine, this CDR3 has 17 amino acids. CDR3 DNA only is kept here, 51 bases in frame from base 1. For CDR1 and CDR2, the germline V gene lists MNHEY and SVGEGT. Beyond this particular receptor, the publication reports: T cell receptor repertoires inside liver allografts were reported to be different from the repertoires detected in peripheral blood.

Instrument used: Illumina MiSeq. Using fastp at Q25 and MiXCR, TCRdb reprocessed the public reads and kept productive beta chains. For every CDR3 protein sequence, its rows merge into one entry that carries the most common genes and DNA. Recorded for this sample are approximately 16,000 distinct CDR3 sequences; approximately 20% of them occurred a single time. The ten largest account for 12% of the sample. The clonotype originates from a human patient who had a liver transplant. Following transplantation, part of the T cell population may be supplied by the graft donor rather than the patient. This chain joins TRBV6-2 or TRBV6-3 to TRBJ1-5; possibly the D gene is TRBD1, per 5 matching bases. The CDR3 region has the sequence CASSYNAGGISNQPQHF. The base sequence is TGTGCCAGCAGTTACAACGCGGGGGGGATTAGCAATCAGCCCCAGCATTTT.